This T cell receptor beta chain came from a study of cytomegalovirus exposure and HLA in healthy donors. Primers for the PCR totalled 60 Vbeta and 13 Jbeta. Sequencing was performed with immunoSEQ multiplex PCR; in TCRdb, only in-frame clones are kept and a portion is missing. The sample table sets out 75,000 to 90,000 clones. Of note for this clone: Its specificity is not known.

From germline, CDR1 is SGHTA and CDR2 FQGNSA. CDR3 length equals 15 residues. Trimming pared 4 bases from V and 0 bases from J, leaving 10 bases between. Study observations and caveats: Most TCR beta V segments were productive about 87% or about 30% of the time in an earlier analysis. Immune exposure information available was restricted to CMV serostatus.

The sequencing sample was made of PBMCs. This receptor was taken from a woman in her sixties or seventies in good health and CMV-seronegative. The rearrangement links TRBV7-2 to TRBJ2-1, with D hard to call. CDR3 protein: CASSSPASSYNEQFF. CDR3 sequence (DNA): TGTGCCAGCAGCTCGCCCGCTAGCTCCTACAATGAGCAGTTCTTC.